This TCR beta chain was profiled in a study of T cells in Graves' hyperthyroidism and ophthalmopathy (dated by TCRdb to the late 2010s). General notes on the study: Peripheral blood samples were taken at the time of initial diagnosis, prior to any treatment. To identify distinguishing TCR V-J signatures, a discovery cohort of 95 to 100 patients was used, comprising some 45 with Graves' ophthalmopathy and roughly 60 with stable Graves' hyperthyroidism. Prospective prediction of ophthalmopathy was tested in an independent validation cohort of some 19 hyperthyroidism patients and 17 patients who later progressed to ophthalmopathy. The roughly 94 discovery patients were randomly split 7:3 into training and test sets. The study also compared thyroid tissue and blood T-cell repertoires from several Graves' hyperthyroidism patients. Once sampling was done, hyperthyroidism patients were given methimazole at a starting dose of 30 mg daily, whereas ophthalmopathy patients were given high-dose intravenous methylprednisolone. According to the paper, TCR Vbeta CDR3 sequencing was carried out on some 130 peripheral blood samples, which came from approximately 43 ophthalmopathy, some 73 hyperthyroidism and about 17 progressor patients. Findings and caveats that apply to the study as a whole: No statistical method was used to fix the sample size in advance, and group allocation was not hidden from the investigators. In validation, progression to ophthalmopathy was predicted by the model with 70.59% sensitivity and roughly 72% specificity, a median of roughly six months before onset. Most expanded thyroid clonotypes (frequency above 0.001) were also found in blood, which suggests that blood repertoires may mirror thyroid immune responses. A model built on a 13 V-J signature distinguished ophthalmopathy from stable hyperthyroidism, reaching around 88% sensitivity and around 81% specificity in cross-validation and 80%/75% in testing.

Hyperthyroidism patients were newly diagnosed, with disease duration under 2 months, and aged 18 to 65 years. The study excluded patients with uncontrolled infections, other autoimmune diseases, pregnancy or lactation. Clinical symptoms, serum thyroxine and TRAb, thyroid ultrasound, and orbital computed tomography formed the basis for the diagnoses. Blood from progressor patients was collected at the time of first diagnosis with hyperthyroidism, before any ophthalmopathy symptoms had appeared. PBMCs were isolated from more than 8 ml of fresh peripheral blood by Ficoll-Paque density gradient centrifugation. Progressor patients were initially diagnosed with Graves' hyperthyroidism and developed ophthalmopathy during follow-up. Total RNA was extracted with Trizol reagent, and quality was checked on an Agilent 2100 Bioanalyzer. There are 14 amino acids in the CDR3, from cysteine to phenylalanine inclusive. Only the CDR3 region is kept as DNA, spanning 42 bases read in frame from base 1. Ends trimmed: V by 1 base, J by 5 bases; bases unmatched to a gene: 1. Looking up the germline V gene (reference sequence) yields CDR1 LNHNV and CDR2 YYDKDF.

Remarks on this clonotype: Its antigen is unknown. No base quality information exists; no much larger clone differs at one position.

The TCR beta CDR3 regions were amplified from the RNA transcripts. A first-round RT-PCR of the TCR CDR3 used the HTBI primer set with the Qiagen OneStep RT-PCR kit. The libraries were constructed in a second round of multiplex PCR and then size-selected and purified. Paired-end sequencing of the libraries was performed with 100 bp reads on an Illumina HiSeq2000. The published analysis was carried out like this. SOAPnuke was used to process the raw data, throwing out any read that contained adapters or uncalled bases, had a mean Phred below 15, or lacked an exact constant-primer or identifier match. High-quality paired reads were merged using COPE v1.2.5, and each unique nucleotide sequence was defined as a clonotype. MiTCR v1.1 was used to align clonotypes to the IMGT TRBV, TRBD and TRBJ reference segments. The analysis was restricted to V-J combinations with a frequency above 0.0001, which together covered 99.2% of the repertoires. A TCS score was defined as the ratio between F50 (clonal expansion) and ExV (chaos), using BLOSUM62-based TCRdist between CDR3 peptides within each V-J. Welch's t-statistics and random forest reduced fewer than 600 V-J features to 10 to 15, which were used in a naive Bayes classifier (R e1071). TCRdb reprocessing: public reads trimmed at Q25 with fastp, clones called with MiXCR, in-frame beta chains kept. CDR3 protein sequences are deduplicated, and each keeps its most common genes and DNA. In this record, the V and J calls reflect TCRdb's handling and not the investigators' own analysis. The sample table shows about 180,000 distinct CDR3 sequences, and roughly 10% are seen once. More than 20% of the sample is in the top ten clones.

The source material was blood. The TCR originated in a woman under 30 with Graves' hyperthyroidism that later progressed to Graves' ophthalmopathy. The sequence links TRBV15 to TRBJ2-5; 10 bases in the junction line up with TRBD1. The CDR3 protein is CATSRGTGGETQYF. The nucleotides are TGTGCCACCAGCAGAGGGACAGGGGGGGAGACCCAGTACTTC.